Each of the 7 T cell receptor beta chains below was sequenced from the same sample in a study of blood T cell repertoires in COVID-19. Sequencing used immunoSEQ multiplex PCR; TCRdb keeps in-frame clones, though not all of them. This table holds about 340,000 clones, 80% to 90% found once. Sequencing was done on a sample of peripheral blood. The receptor set was obtained from a woman aged 50 to 60 with COVID-19, enrolled during active disease.

V usage is TRBV5-1 and J usage is TRBJ2-1; TRBD2 matches at 7 bases. CDR1 and CDR2 (germline): SGHRS, YFSETQ. This CDR3 comprises 16 residues. The junction had 8 bases not matched to a gene; V was cut back by 5 bases and J by 0 bases. The CDR3 loop is CASSWSPGGSYNEQFF. The CDR3 DNA reads as TGCGCCAGCAGTTGGTCGCCGGGGGGCTCCTACAATGAGCAGTTCTTC.

This clone was counted only a few times. The V and J genes are TRBV6-6 and TRBJ1-5, with D maybe TRBD1 (5 bases). Germline V gene data show CDR1 as MNHNY and CDR2 as SVGAGI (reference sequence). This CDR3 is built from 13 residues. Trimming removed 5 bases at V and 4 bases at J, with 9 bases between. CDR3 in DNA: TGTGCCAGCAGTCTGGGGCAGAATCAGCCCCAGCATTTT. This gives the protein CASSLGQNQPQHF.

V gene TRBV11-2 combines with J gene TRBJ2-3; TRBD2 aligns across 8 bases. J lost 2 bases, V lost 5 bases, and 9 bases had no gene match. From germline, CDR1 is SGHAT and CDR2 FQNNGV. The CDR3 length is 16 residues. CDR3 nucleotides: TGTGCCAGCAGCGTTCGGGAGGGCCGTAACACAGATACGCAGTATTTT. As protein: CASSVREGRNTDTQYF.

J is TRBJ2-7 and V is TRBV4-1, with D perhaps TRBD2 (6 bases). The V end was cut by 1 base, the J end by 0 bases, with 10 bases between. The CDR3 covers 15 residues. The germline CDR1 and CDR2 sequences are MGHRA and YSYEKL. In DNA, the CDR3 is TGCGCCAGCAGCCAAGTGCAGGGACTCTCCTACGAGCAGTACTTC. Translation gives CASSQVQGLSYEQYF.

V usage is TRBV4-2 and J usage is TRBJ2-6, with D hard to call. Between the trimmed V and J ends, which lost 4 bases and 0 bases, there was a span of 10 bases. CDR3 length: 16 residues. The germline V gene has CDR1 LGHNA and CDR2 YNFKEQ. The DNA of the CDR3 is TGTGCCAGCAGCCCCCGACATGGCTCTGGGGCCAACGTCCTGACTTTC. This gives the protein CASSPRHGSGANVLTF.

The CDR3 protein is CASSFTSGDTQYF. For the CDR3, the DNA is TGTGCCAGCAGCTTCACTAGCGGGGATACGCAGTATTTT. The chain links TRBV6-6 to TRBJ2-3, with 9 bases fitting TRBD2. CDR1 is MNHNY and CDR2 is SVGAGI in the germline V gene (reference sequence). The CDR3 extends over 13 amino acids. After removal of 6 bases from V and 6 bases from J, the junction contained 4 bases not matched to a gene.

This sequence joins TRBV3-1 (or the pseudogene TRBV3-2) and TRBJ1-3; D is ambiguous. V lost 1 base to trimming and J lost 3 bases, with 10 bases between them. Germline loops: CDR1 LGHDT, CDR2 YNNKEL (reference sequence). CDR3 size: 15 residues. CDR3 protein: CASSQVSLIGNTIYF. DNA for the CDR3: TGTGCCAGCAGCCAAGTTAGCCTTATTGGAAACACCATATATTTT.